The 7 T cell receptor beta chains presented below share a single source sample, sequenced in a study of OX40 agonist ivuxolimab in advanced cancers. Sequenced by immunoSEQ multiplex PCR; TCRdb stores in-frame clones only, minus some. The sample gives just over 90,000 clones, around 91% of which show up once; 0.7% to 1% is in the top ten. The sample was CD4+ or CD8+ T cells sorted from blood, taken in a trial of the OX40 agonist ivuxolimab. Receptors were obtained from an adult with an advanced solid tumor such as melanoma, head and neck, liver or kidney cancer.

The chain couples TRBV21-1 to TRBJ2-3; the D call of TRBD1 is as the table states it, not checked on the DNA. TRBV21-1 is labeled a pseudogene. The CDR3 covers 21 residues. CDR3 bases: TGTGCCAGCAGCAAACCCCACCCCGGGACAGGGGTCCCACAAAGCACAGATACGCAGTATTTT. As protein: CASSKPHPGTGVPQSTDTQYF.

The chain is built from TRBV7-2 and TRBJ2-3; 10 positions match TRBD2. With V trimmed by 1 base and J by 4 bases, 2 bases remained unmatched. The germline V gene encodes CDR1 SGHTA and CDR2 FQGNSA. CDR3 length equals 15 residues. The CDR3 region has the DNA TGTGCCAGCAGCTTAGTAAGCGGGAGGGCAGATACGCAGTATTTT. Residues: CASSLVSGRADTQYF.

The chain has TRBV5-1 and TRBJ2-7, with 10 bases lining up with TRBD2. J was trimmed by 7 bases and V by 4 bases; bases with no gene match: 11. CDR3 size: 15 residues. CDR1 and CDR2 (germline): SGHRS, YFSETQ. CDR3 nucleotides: TGCGCCAGCAGCCGCTCCAGCGGGAGGGCCGGGGAGCAGTACTTC. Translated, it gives CASSRSSGRAGEQYF.

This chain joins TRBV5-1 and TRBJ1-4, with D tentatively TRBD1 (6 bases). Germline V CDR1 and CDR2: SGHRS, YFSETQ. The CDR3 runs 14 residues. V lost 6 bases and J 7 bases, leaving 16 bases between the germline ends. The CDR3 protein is CASNVGARGEKLFF. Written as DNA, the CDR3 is TGCGCCAGCAACGTGGGGGCTCGCGGTGAAAAACTGTTTTTT.

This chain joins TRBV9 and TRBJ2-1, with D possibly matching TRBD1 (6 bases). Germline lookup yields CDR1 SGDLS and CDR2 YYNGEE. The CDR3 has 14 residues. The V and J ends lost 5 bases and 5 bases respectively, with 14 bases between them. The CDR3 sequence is CASSSHRVDNEQFF. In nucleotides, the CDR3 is TGTGCCAGCAGTTCTCACAGGGTCGACAATGAGCAGTTCTTC.

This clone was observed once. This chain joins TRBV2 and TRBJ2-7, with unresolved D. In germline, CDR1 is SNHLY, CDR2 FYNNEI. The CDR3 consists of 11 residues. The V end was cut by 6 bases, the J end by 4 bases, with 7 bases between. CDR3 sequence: CASRVIYEQYF. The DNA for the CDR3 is TGTGCCAGCAGGGTGATATACGAGCAGTACTTC.

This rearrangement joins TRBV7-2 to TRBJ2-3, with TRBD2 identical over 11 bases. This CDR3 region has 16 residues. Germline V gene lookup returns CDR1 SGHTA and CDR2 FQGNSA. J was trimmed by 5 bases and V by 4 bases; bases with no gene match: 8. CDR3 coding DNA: TGTGCCAGCAGCTCGGGACTAGCGGACGGTGGAGATACGCAGTATTTT. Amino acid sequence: CASSSGLADGGDTQYF.